Here is one T cell receptor (beta chain) with its context. What antigen it recognizes has not been identified. No base-level quality is on record; no much larger clone is a single base apart. This entry belongs to a study of blood T cell repertoires in COVID-19 (dated by TCRdb to about 2020). Broadly, across the study: Samples from collaborators originated in the United States, Italy and Spain and spanned both the acute and convalescent phases of COVID-19. The samples were drawn from two sources: the first 160 participants of the ongoing ImmuneRACE study, and fewer than 1,500 subjects contributed by 6 global collaborators. Subjects who had been exposed to COVID-19, were actively infected with it, or had recovered from it provided the deeply sampled blood TCRbeta repertoires that made up the dataset. A de-identified subject ID, COVID-19 status, age in years and sex were almost always included in the sample metadata. The prospective study material was composed of cDNA or gDNA derived from T cells, B-cell-depleted T cells, or PBMCs. HLA class I and class II types, where available, came from metadata supplied by the sample provider rather than from assay-based typing. The repertoires were made available in a free public database intended to serve as a resource for research on the immune response to SARS-CoV-2.

The immunoSEQ Assay, a bias-controlled multiplex PCR, was used to amplify TCRbeta CDR3 regions from genomic DNA. The study's processing was this. Within the assay, amplification of reference gene primers was used to estimate how many nucleated cells each sample contained. To quantify the absolute abundance of each unique TCRbeta CDR3 rearrangement, sequence reads were collapsed and filtered. Productive Simpson clonality was computed per sample as the square root of Simpson's diversity index over productive rearrangements. Entries here come from immuneACCESS through TCRdb and include only in-frame sequences with V and J called. Some clones fail to appear in such tables; in the studies checked, an unresolved V gene covers under half of the shortfall, and the cause of the remainder is unknown. V and J calls plus clone size are reproduced from that table; the DNA served to infer D and trimming. In this sample the table shows fewer than 500,000 clones, around 87% of which occur a single time. The ten top clones hold about 0.7% of the sample.

Enrolling through a virtual design, the prospective study's participants ranged in age from roughly 18 to 90 years and lived across around 25 United States geographic areas. To assign participants to cohorts, the prospective study relied on clinical history that participants themselves reported in a screening survey and a study questionnaire. For ImmuneRACE Cohort 3, a participant was defined as recovered based on two consecutive negative NP/OP PCR tests, clearance by a healthcare professional, or resolution of symptoms. Mobile phlebotomists in the prospective study collected whole blood, serum and a nasopharyngeal or oropharyngeal swab from every participant. Prospective study participants could optionally give additional blood draws and questionnaires over an approximately two-month period. Before DNA extraction, blood samples from the prospective study were shipped at room temperature or frozen.

The paper's findings and limits, for the study overall: How much clinical and demographic metadata was included differed by source and by participant, and the metadata was provided uncurated.

Specimen: PBMCs or T cells enriched from blood (not recorded which). This sequence originates from a woman between 18 and 29 years old who had recovered from COVID-19.

The DNA sequence reads TGTGCCACCAAAGGGCAGGGCCGTAATGGCTACACCTTC. Translated, this is CATKGQGRNGYTF. The sequence joins TRBV19 to TRBJ1-2; TRBD1 is possibly the D segment (5 matching bases). V loses 10 bases of germline sequence and J loses 6 bases, and the interval between the two ends is 18 bases. According to the germline V gene (reference sequence), CDR1 reads LNHDA and CDR2 reads SQIVND. The cysteine opens and the phenylalanine closes a CDR3 of 13 amino acids. Kept here is only the CDR3 DNA, which spans 39 bases and is read in frame from base 1.